Listed here are 25 T cell receptor beta chains from one sample, sequenced in a study of T cell repertoires in cytomegalovirus infection. TCRdb ran MiXCR on the reads and lists one entry per CDR3 protein. The sample comprises a few hundred thousand distinct CDR3 sequences, 12% to 15% of which are singletons, and around 8.1% rests with the top ten. Sequencing was performed on PBMCs. The receptors stem from a human donor in good health (CMV status not recorded). Some clones in this sample may be carry-over from other donors' samples.

This clonotype was recorded a few times. J is TRBJ2-2 and V is TRBV20-1; D may be TRBD2 (5 bases). CDR3 length: 14 amino acids. The germline V and J ends were trimmed by 0 bases and 1 base, with 6 bases remaining between them. Per the germline V gene, CDR1 is DFQATT and CDR2 is SNEGSKA (reference sequence). CDR3 amino acids: CSARDGGNTGELFF. CDR3 DNA sequence: TGCAGTGCTAGAGATGGAGGGAACACCGGGGAGCTGTTTTTT.

The chain couples TRBV14 to TRBJ2-7; D is unclear. There are 14 residues in the CDR3. The germline V and J ends were trimmed by 10 bases and 3 bases, with 19 bases remaining between them. In germline, CDR1 is SGHDN, CDR2 FVKESK. CDR3 sequence: CATAPPGPNYEQYF. As DNA, the CDR3 is TGTGCCACCGCCCCTCCGGGTCCCAACTACGAGCAGTACTTC.

In its sample, this clonotype was seen many times. The rearrangement joins TRBV7-2 to TRBJ2-2, with D maybe TRBD2 (6 bases). The V gene's germline CDR1 is SGHTA and CDR2 FQGNSA. This CDR3 spans 16 amino acids. V was clipped by 4 bases and J by 4 bases, with 16 bases between them. This chain's CDR3 is CASSSRFGGTTGELFF. The CDR3 coding sequence is TGTGCCAGCAGCTCCCGCTTCGGAGGGACCACCGGGGAGCTGTTTTTT.

This clonotype has ten or more counts. The rearrangement uses TRBV7-2 and TRBJ2-7; D is unclear. The CDR3 extends over 15 amino acids. CDR1 and CDR2 from the germline V gene are SGHTA and FQGNSA. V was shortened by 3 bases and J by 0 bases, with 12 bases between the two germline ends. The CDR3 DNA reads TGTGCCAGCAGCTTGAATGGCATGAGCTCCTACGAGCAGTACTTC. This gives the protein CASSLNGMSSYEQYF.

This chain joins TRBV4-2 and TRBJ2-5; TRBD2 matches at 13 bases. Germline V lookup: CDR1 LGHNA, CDR2 YNFKEQ. Trimming took 3 bases from V and 5 from J; bases not matched to a gene: 9. There are 17 residues in the CDR3. Written as DNA, the CDR3 is TGTGCCAGCAGCCAGGAGGGACTAGCGGGGAGGTCGGAGACCCAGTACTTC. Translated: CASSQEGLAGRSETQYF.

V usage is TRBV10-3 and J usage is TRBJ2-5, with 11 bases fitting TRBD2. V trimming: 4 bases; J trimming: 5 bases; junction bases outside the gene matches: 6. The CDR3 sequence is 15 residues long. The germline gives CDR1 ENHRY, CDR2 SYGVKD. CDR3 in DNA: TGTGCCATCAGTGCCGGGACTAGCGGCGGGGAGACCCAGTACTTC. Translation gives CAISAGTSGGETQYF.

This clonotype was counted at least ten times. The CDR3 nucleotides read TGTGCCAGCAGTTACTGGGGGACAGGGGATCAGCCCCAGCATTTT. Protein product: CASSYWGTGDQPQHF. The gene calls are TRBV6-6 and TRBJ1-5; 10 bases match TRBD1. V shed 1 base, J shed 5 bases, and the junction held 2 bases outside the gene matches. CDR1 MNHNY and CDR2 SVGAGI come from the germline V gene (reference sequence). This CDR3 is built from 15 residues.

In this sample, this clonotype turned up a few times. The rearrangement joins TRBV6-5 to TRBJ2-7; 7 positions agree with TRBD2. The CDR3 is 17 residues long. V lost 0 bases to trimming and J lost 1 base; unmatched junction nucleotides: 9. The germline CDR1 and CDR2 sequences are MNHEY and SVGAGI. The CDR3 sequence is CASSYSTPERGSYEQYF. CDR3 in DNA: TGTGCCAGCAGTTACTCGACGCCTGAGCGGGGTTCCTACGAGCAGTACTTC.

Ten or more counts support this clonotype. The chain couples TRBV7-3 to TRBJ2-2; unclear D gene. Trimming stripped 2 bases from V and 5 bases from J, with 6 bases between. The CDR3 length is 13 residues. Looked up from germline, CDR1 is SGHTA and CDR2 is FQGTGA. For the CDR3, the DNA is TGTGCCAGCAGCTTATCCTCGACCGGGGAGCTGTTTTTT. Protein: CASSLSSTGELFF.

The table lists this clonotype with many counts. The chain links TRBV6-2 or TRBV6-3 to TRBJ2-1, with a tentative D call TRBD2 (6 bases). Per germline, CDR1 MNHEY and CDR2 SVGEGT. Between the trimmed V and J ends, which lost 4 bases and 0 bases, there was a span of 10 bases. The CDR3 has 15 residues. CDR3 in DNA: TGTGCCAGCAGTTTTGGGGACTTCTCCTACAATGAGCAGTTCTTC. This codes for CASSFGDFSYNEQFF.

This clonotype was found a few times. This rearrangement joins TRBV5-1 to TRBJ2-1; 7 bases are a match to TRBD1. This CDR3 spans 12 amino acids. V dropped 4 bases and J dropped 9; count of bases not matched to a gene: 4. Germline values: CDR1 SGHRS, CDR2 YFSETQ. DNA for the CDR3: TGCGCCAGCAGCCCACGGGACAGTGAGCAGTTCTTC. Its protein product is CASSPRDSEQFF.

This clonotype occurred a few times. The chain carries TRBV2 and TRBJ1-5; D is unresolved. The ends were cut back, 4 bases at V and 0 bases at J, with 4 bases in the middle. This CDR3 has 13 residues. CDR1 is SNHLY and CDR2 is FYNNEI in the germline V gene. The CDR3 reads CASSVHSNQPQHF. Here the CDR3 DNA reads TGTGCCAGCAGTGTGCATAGCAATCAGCCCCAGCATTTT.

This clonotype has ten or more counts. The chain has TRBV7-2 and TRBJ1-2; D is uncertain. Per germline, CDR1 SGHTA and CDR2 FQGNSA. V lost 5 bases to trimming and J lost 7 bases, with 11 bases between them. This CDR3 is 12 amino acids long. This CDR3 is CASSPSRFGYTF. The CDR3 DNA reads as TGTGCCAGCAGCCCATCTCGATTTGGCTACACCTTC.

CDR3: CSASSRGHPLPEQYF. CDR3 DNA sequence: TGCAGTGCTAGTAGTCGGGGACACCCTCTGCCCGAGCAGTACTTC. The chain joins TRBV20-1 to TRBJ2-7; D might be TRBD1 (6 bases). The germline V gene encodes CDR1 DFQATT and CDR2 SNEGSKA (reference sequence). The CDR3 totals 15 residues. Trimming left V 3 bases short and J 6 bases short, with 21 bases between.

The chain has TRBV4-1 and TRBJ2-5, with 7 bases aligning to TRBD2. The germline V gene has CDR1 MGHRA and CDR2 YSYEKL. V gave up 1 base and J gave up 0 bases; unmatched junction bases: 8. The CDR3 spans 17 residues. This CDR3 reads CASSQVGDYLYQETQYF. For the CDR3, the DNA is TGCGCCAGCAGCCAAGTTGGGGACTACCTGTACCAAGAGACCCAGTACTTC.

This clonotype was seen only a few times. The chain recombines TRBV7-8 with TRBJ1-4, with D tentatively TRBD1 (5 bases). Germline V gene sequence: CDR1 SGHVS, CDR2 FQNEAQ. V lost 4 bases to trimming and J lost 0 bases, with 12 bases between them. The CDR3 is 16 amino acids. The CDR3 region has the DNA TGTGCCAGCAGCTCAGGTCGCAGGGCAACTAATGAAAAACTGTTTTTT. It is translated as CASSSGRRATNEKLFF.

The chain is built from TRBV5-4 and TRBJ2-1; 7 bases match TRBD2. With 4 bases clipped from V and 9 bases from J, the junction kept 7 bases outside the gene matches. Germline CDR1 SGHNT, CDR2 YYREEE (reference sequence). This CDR3 has 13 amino acids. DNA for the CDR3: TGTGCCAGCAGCGCGACGTCTAGCGGTGAGCAGTTCTTC. Its protein product is CASSATSSGEQFF.

This clonotype appeared many times. The chain uses TRBV7-2 and TRBJ1-1; D might be TRBD1 (5 bases). In germline, CDR1 is SGHTA, CDR2 FQGNSA. Between the trimmed V and J ends, which lost 1 base and 1 base, there was a span of 7 bases. The CDR3 has 14 residues. CDR3 residues: CASSLVDRNTEAFF. CDR3 in DNA: TGTGCCAGCAGCTTAGTCGACAGGAACACTGAAGCTTTCTTT.

This clonotype was seen ten or more times. The chain carries TRBV2 and TRBJ1-2; 7 positions agree with TRBD1. Germline V gives CDR1 SNHLY, CDR2 FYNNEI. V dropped 10 bases and J dropped 2; count of bases not matched to a gene: 10. CDR3 length: 14 residues. CDR3 sequence reads: CANPSGQFNYGYTF. CDR3 coding DNA: TGTGCCAACCCATCGGGACAGTTCAACTATGGCTACACCTTC.

Ten or more counts support this clonotype. CDR3 amino acids: CASSRTSGTDTQYF. CDR3 DNA sequence: TGTGCCAGCAGCCGGACTAGCGGCACAGATACGCAGTATTTT. V gene TRBV7-3 combines with J gene TRBJ2-3, with TRBD2 identical over 9 bases. The trim removed 5 bases at V and 1 base at J, leaving 1 base unmatched. CDR1 and CDR2 from the germline V gene are SGHTA and FQGTGA. The CDR3 contains 14 residues.

At least ten counts were recorded for this clonotype. The rearrangement links TRBV29-1 to TRBJ2-1; D might be TRBD2 (6 bases). The CDR3 spans 14 residues. The germline V gene has CDR1 SQVTM and CDR2 ANQGSEA. The CDR3 nucleotides are TGCATCATTAATGGGGCGGGATCCTACAATGAGCAGTTCTTC. Amino acid sequence: CIINGAGSYNEQFF.

The chain has TRBV20-1 and TRBJ2-7; TRBD2 agrees at 9 bases. V was pared by 6 bases and J by 4 bases, with 4 bases of the junction left unmatched. In germline, CDR1 is DFQATT, CDR2 SNEGSKA (reference sequence). The CDR3 has 12 amino acids. The CDR3 sequence is CSAPTSGYEQYF. The CDR3, as DNA: TGCAGTGCCCCGACTAGCGGTTACGAGCAGTACTTC.

This clonotype was seen at least ten times. The chain has TRBV7-2 and TRBJ1-3; no clear D gene. V shed 5 bases and J shed 2 bases, with 16 bases lying between them. Germline V gene data show CDR1 as SGHTA and CDR2 as FQGNSA. The CDR3 length is 16 residues. CDR3 protein: CASSPRPGGTGNTIYF. The CDR3 nucleotides are TGTGCCAGCAGCCCTAGACCCGGAGGGACTGGAAACACCATATATTTT.

This sequence joins TRBV20-1 and TRBJ2-1; tentative D call: TRBD1 (5 bases). This CDR3 comprises 16 residues. Germline-derived CDR1 and CDR2 are DFQATT and SNEGSKA (reference sequence). V lost 3 bases and J lost 4, with 19 bases in between. The CDR3 sequence is CSASLPTRVSYNEQFF. DNA of the CDR3: TGCAGTGCTAGCCTACCAACCAGGGTTTCATACAATGAGCAGTTCTTC.

The CDR3 reads CSVEDHGGPYGYTF. The CDR3 nucleotides are TGCAGCGTTGAAGATCACGGGGGGCCCTATGGCTACACCTTC. V usage is TRBV29-1 and J usage is TRBJ1-2, with TRBD1 as a possible D gene (6 bases). The germline gives CDR1 SQVTM, CDR2 ANQGSEA. This CDR3 has 14 amino acids. The V and J ends lost 0 bases and 4 bases respectively, with 12 bases between them.